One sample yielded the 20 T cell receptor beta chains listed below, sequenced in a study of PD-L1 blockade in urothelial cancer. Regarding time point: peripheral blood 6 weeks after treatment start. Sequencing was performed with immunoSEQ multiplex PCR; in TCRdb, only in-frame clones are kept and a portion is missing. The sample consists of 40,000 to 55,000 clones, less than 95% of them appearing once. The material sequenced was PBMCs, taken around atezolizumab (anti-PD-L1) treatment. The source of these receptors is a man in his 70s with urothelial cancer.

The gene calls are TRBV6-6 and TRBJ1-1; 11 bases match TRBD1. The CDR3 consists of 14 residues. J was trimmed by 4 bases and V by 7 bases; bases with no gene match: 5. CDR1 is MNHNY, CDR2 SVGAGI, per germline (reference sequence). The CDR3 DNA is TGTGCCAGCACCTTCGGGACAGGGGGCACTGAAGCTTTCTTT. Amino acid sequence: CASTFGTGGTEAFF.

The CDR3 region is CASRLTGDHYNEQFF. As DNA, the CDR3 is TGTGCCAGCAGGCTGACAGGGGACCACTACAATGAGCAGTTCTTC. The chain is built from TRBV6-5 and TRBJ2-1; 8 nucleotides line up with TRBD1. The trim removed 6 bases at V and 3 bases at J, leaving 7 bases unmatched. CDR3 length: 15 residues. Germline V gene data show CDR1 as MNHEY and CDR2 as SVGAGI.

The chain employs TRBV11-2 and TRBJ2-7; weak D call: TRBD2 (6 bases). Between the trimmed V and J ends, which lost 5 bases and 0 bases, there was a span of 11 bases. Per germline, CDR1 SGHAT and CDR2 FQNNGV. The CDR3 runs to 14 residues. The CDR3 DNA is TGTGCCAGCAGCCCCGGAGGGAGCTCCTACGAGCAGTACTTC. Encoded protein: CASSPGGSSYEQYF.

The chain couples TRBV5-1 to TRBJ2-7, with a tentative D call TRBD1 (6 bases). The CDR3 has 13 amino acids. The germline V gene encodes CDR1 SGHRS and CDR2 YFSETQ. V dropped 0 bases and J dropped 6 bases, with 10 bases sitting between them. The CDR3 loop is CASSLAQGGEQYF. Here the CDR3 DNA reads TGCGCCAGCAGCTTGGCCCAAGGGGGCGAGCAGTACTTC.

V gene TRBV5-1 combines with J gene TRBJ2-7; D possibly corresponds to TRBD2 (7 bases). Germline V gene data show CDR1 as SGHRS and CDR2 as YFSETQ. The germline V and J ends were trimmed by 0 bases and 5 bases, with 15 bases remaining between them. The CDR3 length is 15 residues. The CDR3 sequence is CASSLVRGQYDEQYF. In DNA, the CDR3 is TGCGCCAGCAGCTTGGTGCGGGGGCAGTACGACGAGCAGTACTTC.

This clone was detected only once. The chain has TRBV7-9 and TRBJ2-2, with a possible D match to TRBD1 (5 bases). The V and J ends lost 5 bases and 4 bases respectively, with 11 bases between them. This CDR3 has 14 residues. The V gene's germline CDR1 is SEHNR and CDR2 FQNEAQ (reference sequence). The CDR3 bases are TGTGCCAGCAGCCCAAGGGGCCCCACCGGGGAGCTGTTTTTT. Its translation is CASSPRGPTGELFF. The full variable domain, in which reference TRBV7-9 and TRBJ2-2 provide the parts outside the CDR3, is DTGVSQNPRHKITKRGQNVTFRCDPISEHNRLYWYRQTLGQGPEFLTYFQNEAQLEKSRLLSDRFSAERPKGSFSTLEIQRTEQGDSAMYLCASSPRGPTGELFFGEGSRLTVL.

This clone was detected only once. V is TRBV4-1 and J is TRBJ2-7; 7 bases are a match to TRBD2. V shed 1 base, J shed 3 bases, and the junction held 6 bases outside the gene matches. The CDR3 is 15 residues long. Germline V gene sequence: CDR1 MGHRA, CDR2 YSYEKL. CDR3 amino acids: CASSQGLASGYEQYF. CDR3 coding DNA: TGCGCCAGCAGCCAAGGATTGGCTAGCGGCTACGAGCAGTACTTC.

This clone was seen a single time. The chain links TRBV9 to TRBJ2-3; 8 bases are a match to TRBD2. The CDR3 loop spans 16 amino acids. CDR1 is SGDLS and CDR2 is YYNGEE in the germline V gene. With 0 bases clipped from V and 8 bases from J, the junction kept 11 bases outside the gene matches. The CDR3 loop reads CASSVERTSSSGTQYF. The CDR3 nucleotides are TGTGCCAGCAGCGTAGAAAGGACTAGCTCGTCAGGTACGCAGTATTTT.

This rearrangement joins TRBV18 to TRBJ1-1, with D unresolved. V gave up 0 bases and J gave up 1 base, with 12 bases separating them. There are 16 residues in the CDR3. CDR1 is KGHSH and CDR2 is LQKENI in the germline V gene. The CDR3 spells CASSPPQVGWNTEAFF. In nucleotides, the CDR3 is TGTGCCAGCTCACCACCGCAGGTCGGATGGAACACTGAAGCTTTCTTT.

CDR3 residues: CASSSGTYNEQFF. CDR3 coding DNA: TGTGCCAGTTCTAGCGGGACCTACAATGAGCAGTTCTTC. The chain couples TRBV19 to TRBJ2-1; 9 bases line up with TRBD2. V shed 8 bases and J 2 bases; nucleotides not matched to a gene: 1. The CDR3 runs 13 residues. The germline gives CDR1 LNHDA, CDR2 SQIVND (reference sequence).

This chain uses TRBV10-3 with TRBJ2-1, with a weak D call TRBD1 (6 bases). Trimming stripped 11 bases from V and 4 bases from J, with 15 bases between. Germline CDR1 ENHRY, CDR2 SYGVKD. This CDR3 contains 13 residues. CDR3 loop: CAVRGQLYNEQFF. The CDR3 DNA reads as TGTGCCGTCCGAGGACAGCTATACAATGAGCAGTTCTTC.

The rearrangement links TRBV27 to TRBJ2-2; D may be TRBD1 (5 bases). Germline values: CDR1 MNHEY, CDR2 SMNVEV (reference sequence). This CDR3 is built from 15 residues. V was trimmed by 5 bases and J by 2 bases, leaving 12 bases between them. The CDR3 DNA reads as TGTGCCAGCAGTGCCCGGACATCTAACACCGGGGAGCTGTTTTTT. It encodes CASSARTSNTGELFF.

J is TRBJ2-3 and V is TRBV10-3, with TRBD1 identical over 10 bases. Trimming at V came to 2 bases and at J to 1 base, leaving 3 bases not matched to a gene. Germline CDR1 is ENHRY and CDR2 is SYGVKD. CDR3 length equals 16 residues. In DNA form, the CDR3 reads TGTGCCATCAGTGAGGGACAGGGGGGCGGCACAGATACGCAGTATTTT. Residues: CAISEGQGGGTDTQYF.

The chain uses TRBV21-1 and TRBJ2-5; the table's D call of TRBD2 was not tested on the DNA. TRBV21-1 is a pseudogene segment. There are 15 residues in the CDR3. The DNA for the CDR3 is TGTGCCAGCAGCAATTTAGGACACGGGAGGTGTGACCAGTACTTC. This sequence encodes CASSNLGHGRCDQYF.

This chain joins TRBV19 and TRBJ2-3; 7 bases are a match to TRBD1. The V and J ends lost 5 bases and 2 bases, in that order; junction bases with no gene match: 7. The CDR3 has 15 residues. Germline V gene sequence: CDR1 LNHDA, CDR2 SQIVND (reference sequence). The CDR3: CASSLQGYNTDTQYF. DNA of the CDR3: TGTGCCAGTAGTCTACAGGGGTACAACACAGATACGCAGTATTTT.

DNA for the CDR3: TGTGCCAGCAGTTTCAGGGCCACTGAAGCTTTCTTT. Protein sequence: CASSFRATEAFF. This chain links TRBV28 with TRBJ1-1, with TRBD1 as a possible D gene (5 bases). The CDR3 spans 12 residues. The germline CDR1 and CDR2 sequences are MDHEN and SYDVKM. V dropped 3 bases and J dropped 4 bases, with 6 bases sitting between them.

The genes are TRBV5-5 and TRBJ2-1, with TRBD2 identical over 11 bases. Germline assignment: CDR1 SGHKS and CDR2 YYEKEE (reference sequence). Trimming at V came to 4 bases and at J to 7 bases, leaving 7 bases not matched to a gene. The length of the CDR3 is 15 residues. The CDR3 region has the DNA TGTGCCAGCAGCCCTACTAGCGGGAGTGGAAATGAGCAGTTCTTC. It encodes CASSPTSGSGNEQFF.

CDR3 DNA sequence: TGTGCCAGCAGCCAGACTCCGGGTGACTACAATGAGCAGTTCTTC. Its translation is CASSQTPGDYNEQFF. The chain joins TRBV28 to TRBJ2-1; D gene unclear. Trimming took off 6 bases at V and 3 bases at J, with 15 bases between the two ends. Looked up from germline, CDR1 is MDHEN and CDR2 is SYDVKM. The CDR3 totals 15 residues.

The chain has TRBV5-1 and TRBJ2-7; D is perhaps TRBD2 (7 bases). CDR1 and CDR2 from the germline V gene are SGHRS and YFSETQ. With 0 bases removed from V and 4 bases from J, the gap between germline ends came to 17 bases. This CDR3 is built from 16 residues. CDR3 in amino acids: CASSLGAGRGLYEQYF. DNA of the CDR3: TGCGCCAGCAGCTTGGGAGCGGGACGGGGGCTGTACGAGCAGTACTTC.

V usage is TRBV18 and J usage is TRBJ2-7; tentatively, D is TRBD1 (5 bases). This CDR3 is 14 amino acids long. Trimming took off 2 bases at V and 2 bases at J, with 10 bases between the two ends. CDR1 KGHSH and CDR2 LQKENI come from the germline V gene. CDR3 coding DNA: TGTGCCAGCTCACCAGTTGACAGAGCCTACGAGCAGTACTTC. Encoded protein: CASSPVDRAYEQYF.